The 7 T cell receptor beta chains below all came from one sample that was sequenced in a study of cytomegalovirus exposure and HLA in healthy donors. PCR amplification relied on 60 Vbeta primers (plus 13 Jbeta primers). Some clones are missing from TCRdb's copy, which holds only in-frame ones; the method was immunoSEQ multiplex PCR. This sample has 150,000 to 200,000 clones, with 65% to 70% found just once. The sample taken for sequencing was PBMCs. The receptors were gathered from a man aged 25-40 years in good health and CMV-seropositive.

The J gene is TRBJ2-1, the V gene TRBV4-1, with 7 bases fitting TRBD2. The CDR3 is 16 residues long. V was pared by 4 bases and J by 0 bases, with 6 bases of the junction left unmatched. The germline CDR1 and CDR2 sequences are MGHRA and YSYEKL. The CDR3 region is CASSLSGTTSYNEQFF. The DNA for the CDR3 is TGCGCCAGCAGCCTCTCCGGGACTACCTCCTACAATGAGCAGTTCTTC.

The chain joins TRBV14 to TRBJ2-7; 14 bases agree with TRBD2. The CDR3 has 21 residues. The junction had 24 bases not matched to a gene; V was cut back by 8 bases and J by 3 bases. Germline V gene data show CDR1 as SGHDN and CDR2 as FVKESK. In nucleotides, the CDR3 is TGTGCCAGCCTGATCGGGGACAGGGGGCGCCCCGGGACTAGCGGGAGCTACGAGCAGTACTTC. It yields the protein CASLIGDRGRPGTSGSYEQYF. Filled out from reference TRBV14 and TRBJ2-7, the complete variable domain reads EAGVTQFPSHSVIEKGQTVTLRCDPISGHDNLYWYRRVMGKEIKFLLHFVKESKQDESGMPNNRFLAERTGGTYSTLKVQPAELEDSGVYFCASLIGDRGRPGTSGSYEQYFGPGTRLTVT.

This clone was counted between two and nine times. V is TRBV27 and J is TRBJ2-7, with TRBD1 matching over 8 bases. Germline V gene data show CDR1 as MNHEY and CDR2 as SMNVEV (reference sequence). Trimming at V came to 5 bases and at J to 4 bases, leaving 7 bases not matched to a gene. The CDR3 is 14 amino acids. CDR3 sequence reads: CASSKTGAKYEQYF. The CDR3 bases are TGTGCCAGCAGTAAGACAGGGGCCAAGTACGAGCAGTACTTC.

This chain uses TRBV12-5 with TRBJ2-3; TRBD2 matches at 9 bases. This CDR3 spans 17 amino acids. The J segment lost 1 base and the V segment lost 2 bases, leaving 7 bases of the junction unmatched. Germline loops: CDR1 LGHNT, CDR2 FRNRAP. The CDR3: CASGLRREGVGTDTQYF. The CDR3 region has the DNA TGTGCTAGTGGTTTGAGGCGGGAGGGTGTGGGCACAGATACGCAGTATTTT. Supplemented by reference TRBV12-5 and TRBJ2-3, the full variable domain reads DARVTQTPRHKVTEMGQEVTMRCQPILGHNTVFWYRQTMMQGLELLAYFRNRAPLDDSGMPKDRFSAEMPDATLATLKIQPSEPRDSAVYFCASGLRREGVGTDTQYFGPGTRLTVL.

The sample holds a few counts of this clone. This chain links TRBV5-6 with TRBJ1-1; D is undetermined. The CDR3 totals 15 residues. Germline CDR1 is SGHDT and CDR2 is YYEEEE. The germline V and J ends were trimmed by 0 bases and 1 base, with 10 bases remaining between them. DNA for the CDR3: TGTGCCAGCAGCTTGGGAAGCGCGCGGAACACTGAAGCTTTCTTT. It is translated as CASSLGSARNTEAFF.

This sequence joins TRBV6-5 and TRBJ2-7, with TRBD1 matching over 9 bases. J was trimmed by 4 bases and V by 7 bases; bases with no gene match: 5. The CDR3 is 13 amino acids. Germline CDR1 and CDR2: MNHEY and SVGAGI. This chain's CDR3 is CASNSGQGYEQYF. CDR3 sequence (DNA): TGTGCCAGCAATTCGGGACAGGGATACGAGCAGTACTTC.

This clone was seen a handful of times. The V gene is TRBV10-3, the J gene TRBJ2-1, with 14 bases that match TRBD2. The CDR3 has 16 amino acids. The ends lost 11 bases at V and 5 bases at J; junction bases unmatched: 11. Germline V gene lookup returns CDR1 ENHRY and CDR2 SYGVKD. CDR3 sequence (DNA): TGTGCCGCCGCCGGGACTAGCGGGAGAACCAACAATGAGCAGTTCTTC. Protein product: CAAAGTSGRTNNEQFF.